The 27 T cell receptor beta chains presented below share a single source sample, sequenced in a study of blood T cell repertoires in COVID-19. Sequencing was performed with immunoSEQ multiplex PCR; in TCRdb, only in-frame clones are kept and a portion is missing. The sample consists of around 150,000 clones, around 89% of them appearing once. Specimen: peripheral blood. The receptors here all came from a man aged 55-75 years with acute or convalescent COVID-19.

The chain couples TRBV5-1 to TRBJ2-1; a possible D gene is TRBD2 (6 bases). The CDR3 contains 15 residues. In germline, CDR1 is SGHRS, CDR2 YFSETQ. With 0 bases removed from V and 7 bases from J, the gap between germline ends came to 14 bases. The CDR3 reads CASSLVTGVRNEQFF. In DNA form, the CDR3 reads TGCGCCAGCAGCTTGGTGACGGGGGTACGTAATGAGCAGTTCTTC.

This clone appeared once. Within the sample, other DNA sequences also encode this same CDR3. The chain combines TRBV27 with TRBJ2-7; D remains unclear. Germline V CDR1 and CDR2: MNHEY, SMNVEV (reference sequence). This CDR3 region has 13 residues. V was trimmed by 6 bases and J by 3 bases, leaving 12 bases between them. CDR3 protein: CASRTGGSYEQYF. The CDR3, as DNA: TGTGCCAGCAGAACGGGTGGTAGCTACGAGCAGTACTTC.

The rearrangement uses TRBV7-6 and TRBJ1-5; unclear D gene. Germline CDR1 and CDR2: SGHVS and FNYEAQ. This CDR3 comprises 16 residues. V lost 7 bases to trimming and J lost 1 base, with 17 bases between them. The DNA of the CDR3 is TGTGCCAGCAACAAAAACCTCACAGTGAGCAATCAGCCCCAGCATTTT. It is translated as CASNKNLTVSNQPQHF.

The rearrangement joins TRBV18 to TRBJ1-2; a weak D match, TRBD1 (5 bases). V dropped 0 bases and J dropped 4 bases, with 12 bases sitting between them. Germline CDR1 KGHSH, CDR2 LQKENI. This CDR3 is built from 15 residues. The CDR3 reads CASSPPEGSLYGYTF. The CDR3 nucleotides read TGTGCCAGCTCACCACCGGAGGGGTCTCTCTATGGCTACACCTTC.

The genes are TRBV19 and TRBJ1-5, with a possible D match to TRBD1 (5 bases). Trimming pared 5 bases from V and 2 bases from J, leaving 16 bases between. Germline V gene sequence: CDR1 LNHDA, CDR2 SQIVND (reference sequence). CDR3 size: 16 residues. The CDR3 DNA is TGTGCCAGTAGTGACAGCTCGGTATCGGGCAATCAGCCCCAGCATTTT. Protein: CASSDSSVSGNQPQHF.

This sequence joins TRBV30 and TRBJ2-7, with no clear D. CDR1 is GTSNPN, CDR2 SVGIG, per germline (reference sequence). Trimming shortened V by 5 bases and J by 0 bases, and 14 bases separated the two germline ends. CDR3 length: 14 residues. The CDR3 loop reads CAWAHSNPSYEQYF. The CDR3 DNA follows: TGTGCCTGGGCTCACAGTAATCCCTCCTACGAGCAGTACTTC.

This rearrangement joins TRBV7-9 to TRBJ1-5; 8 bases are shared with TRBD1. The V gene end was trimmed by 1 base and the J gene end by 3 bases; junction bases not matched to a gene: 5. CDR3 size: 16 residues. The germline CDR1 and CDR2 sequences are SEHNR and FQNEAQ (reference sequence). The chain's CDR3 is CASSLGGGQVNQPQHF. The DNA of the CDR3 is TGTGCCAGCAGCTTAGGGGGGGGACAGGTCAATCAGCCCCAGCATTTT. The whole variable domain, remainder taken from reference TRBV7-9 and TRBJ1-5, is DTGVSQNPRHKITKRGQNVTFRCDPISEHNRLYWYRQTLGQGPEFLTYFQNEAQLEKSRLLSDRFSAERPKGSFSTLEIQRTEQGDSAMYLCASSLGGGQVNQPQHFGDGTRLSIL.

The chain recombines TRBV7-2 with TRBJ2-1; TRBD2 matches 8 bases. With 5 bases clipped from V and 5 bases from J, the junction kept 8 bases outside the gene matches. CDR3 length equals 15 residues. Germline V gene lookup returns CDR1 SGHTA and CDR2 FQGNSA. CDR3 sequence: CASSASRGGNNEQFF. The CDR3 DNA sequence: TGTGCCAGCAGCGCGTCACGGGGGGGGAACAATGAGCAGTTCTTC.

The chain couples TRBV24-1 to TRBJ2-3, with 13 bases that match TRBD2. V shed 0 bases, J shed 4 bases, and the junction held 6 bases outside the gene matches. Germline CDR1 is KGHDR and CDR2 is SFDVKD. This CDR3 region has 18 residues. The CDR3 protein is CATSDLQRLAGGPDTQYF. CDR3 DNA: TGTGCCACCAGTGATTTGCAACGACTAGCGGGGGGACCAGATACGCAGTATTTT.

The rearrangement joins TRBV6-5 to TRBJ1-2; unclear D gene. Trimming removed 4 bases at V and 4 bases at J, with 16 bases between. Germline assignment: CDR1 MNHEY and CDR2 SVGAGI. The CDR3 runs 15 residues. The CDR3 DNA is TGTGCCAGCAGTTTTGACTACCCACAGATCTATGGCTACACCTTC. This gives the protein CASSFDYPQIYGYTF.

DNA for the CDR3: TGTGCCAGCAGTTACCCGGGACAGGCTATCTATGGCTACACCTTC. Translation gives CASSYPGQAIYGYTF. The chain recombines TRBV6-2 or TRBV6-3 with TRBJ1-2, with TRBD1 matching over 8 bases. CDR1 is MNHEY and CDR2 is SVGEGT in the germline V gene. Losses at the gene ends were 2 bases for V and 4 bases for J; bases not matched to a gene: 6. This CDR3 region has 15 residues.

The chain joins TRBV9 to TRBJ1-1, with 7 bases that match TRBD1. The CDR3 covers 12 residues. In germline, CDR1 is SGDLS, CDR2 YYNGEE. J was trimmed by 4 bases and V by 8 bases; bases with no gene match: 5. The CDR3 nucleotides read TGTGCCAGTAAGGGGGCAGGCACTGAAGCTTTCTTT. It encodes CASKGAGTEAFF.

The V call is TRBV15, the J call TRBJ1-1, with 9 bases that match TRBD1. The germline V gene encodes CDR1 LNHNV and CDR2 YYDKDF (reference sequence). This CDR3 spans 13 amino acids. Germline trimming cut 10 bases from V and 5 bases from J; bases unmatched to any gene: 8. CDR3 sequence: CAISQGATTEAFF. The CDR3 DNA sequence: TGTGCCATTTCACAGGGGGCGACTACTGAAGCTTTCTTT.

The V gene is TRBV6-4, the J gene TRBJ1-2; D not certain. The CDR3 totals 14 residues. Trimming left V 6 bases short and J 8 bases short, with 19 bases between. Germline lookup yields CDR1 MRHNA and CDR2 SNTAGT. CDR3 nucleotide sequence: TGTGCCAGCAGCGAGGGATCCTACCCCACCGGCTACACCTTC. Translating gives CASSEGSYPTGYTF.

The genes are TRBV2 and TRBJ2-1; 9 bases line up with TRBD1. The CDR3 sequence is 18 residues long. With 1 base clipped from V and 1 base from J, the junction kept 8 bases outside the gene matches. Per the germline V gene, CDR1 is SNHLY and CDR2 is FYNNEI. DNA for the CDR3: TGTGCCAGCAGTGAAGTAGGCGGGACAGGGTCATCCTACAATGAGCAGTTCTTC. Protein sequence: CASSEVGGTGSSYNEQFF.

The V gene is TRBV7-9, the J gene TRBJ2-7, with a weak D call TRBD1 (6 bases). The germline V gene encodes CDR1 SEHNR and CDR2 FQNEAQ (reference sequence). This CDR3 is built from 15 residues. Trimming shortened V by 5 bases and J by 7 bases, and 21 bases separated the two germline ends. This CDR3 is CASSPVRGPQEEQYF. The CDR3 DNA follows: TGTGCCAGCAGCCCGGTCAGGGGACCCCAGGAGGAGCAGTACTTC.

The chain combines TRBV19 with TRBJ2-3, with D uncertain. Germline CDR1 and CDR2: LNHDA and SQIVND (reference sequence). The CDR3 is 14 amino acids. The ends were cut back, 3 bases at V and 1 base at J, with 8 bases in the middle. The DNA for the CDR3 is TGTGCCAGTAGTATGTTAGCCGGCACAGATACGCAGTATTTT. Encoded protein: CASSMLAGTDTQYF.

V is TRBV7-8 and J is TRBJ1-1; 8 bases align to TRBD1. With 3 bases clipped from V and 6 bases from J, the junction kept 9 bases outside the gene matches. The CDR3 is made up of 15 amino acids. Per germline, CDR1 SGHVS and CDR2 FQNEAQ. In nucleotides, the CDR3 is TGTGCCAGCAGCTTCAGGGGGCGTAATAAGGCTGAAGCTTTCTTT. Encoded protein: CASSFRGRNKAEAFF.

V gene TRBV3-1 (or the pseudogene TRBV3-2) combines with J gene TRBJ1-5; TRBD1 agrees at 8 bases. There are 14 residues in the CDR3. Germline CDR1 and CDR2: LGHDT and YNNKEL (reference sequence). The trim removed 3 bases at V and 7 bases at J, leaving 5 bases unmatched. CDR3 residues: CASSHRGRQQPQHF. The CDR3, as DNA: TGTGCCAGCAGCCACAGGGGGCGACAGCAGCCCCAGCATTTT.

The chain is built from TRBV6-5 and TRBJ2-7; D might be TRBD2 (5 bases). The CDR3 is made up of 13 amino acids. In germline, CDR1 is MNHEY, CDR2 SVGAGI. Trimming shortened V by 5 bases and J by 7 bases, and 15 bases separated the two germline ends. CDR3 nucleotides: TGTGCCAGCAGTCTCGAGGACCGCGGGGAGCAGTACTTC. Translating gives CASSLEDRGEQYF.

This clone is a singleton in its sample. V is TRBV19 and J is TRBJ1-5; no definite D call. This CDR3 has 15 amino acids. CDR1 is LNHDA, CDR2 SQIVND, per germline (reference sequence). The V end lost 8 bases, the J end lost 6 bases, and 20 bases lay between the germline ends. CDR3 amino acids: CASEVVGERSQPQHF. The CDR3 DNA is TGTGCCAGTGAGGTCGTCGGGGAACGGTCTCAGCCCCAGCATTTT. The full variable domain, with the rest looked up from reference TRBV19 and TRBJ1-5, is DGGITQSPKYLFRKEGQNVTLSCEQNLNHDAMYWYRQDPGQGLRLIYYSQIVNDFQKGDIAEGYSVSREKKESFPLTVTSAQKNPTAFYLCASEVVGERSQPQHFGDGTRLSIL.

The chain employs TRBV2 and TRBJ1-4, with TRBD1 as a possible D gene (5 bases). From germline, CDR1 is SNHLY and CDR2 FYNNEI. Trimming pared 7 bases from V and 6 bases from J, leaving 18 bases between. CDR3 length: 15 amino acids. CDR3 nucleotide sequence: TGTGCCAGCATTACTGTAGGGGAAGGTGATGAAAAACTGTTTTTT. Its translation: CASITVGEGDEKLFF. Looking up the rest from reference TRBV2 and TRBJ1-4 gives the full variable domain: EPEVTQTPSHQVTQMGQEVILRCVPISNHLYFYWYRQILGQKVEFLVSFYNNEISEKSEIFDDQFSVERPDGSNFTLKIRSTKLEDSAMYFCASITVGEGDEKLFFGSGTQLSVL.

This clone was observed a single time. The V call is TRBV18, the J call TRBJ2-4; weak D call: TRBD1 (6 bases). CDR3 length: 16 amino acids. The germline V and J ends were trimmed by 0 bases and 11 bases, with 20 bases remaining between them. Germline assignment: CDR1 KGHSH and CDR2 LQKENI. The CDR3 nucleotides are TGTGCCAGCTCACCACCGTATCGTCCCGGGACATCCCTTCAGTACTTC. It specifies CASSPPYRPGTSLQYF.

This clone has just one count. The chain is built from TRBV5-1 and TRBJ2-7; perhaps TRBD1 as D (6 bases). V gave up 4 bases and J gave up 0 bases, with 11 bases separating them. Germline CDR1 reads SGHRS; CDR2 reads YFSETQ. This CDR3 comprises 14 residues. CDR3 region: CASSTQGSSYEQYF. CDR3 nucleotide sequence: TGCGCCAGCAGCACACAGGGTAGCTCCTACGAGCAGTACTTC.

The J gene is TRBJ1-4, the V gene TRBV5-5; D is ambiguous. Germline V CDR1 and CDR2: SGHKS, YYEKEE (reference sequence). With 3 bases removed from V and 3 bases from J, the gap between germline ends came to 15 bases. This CDR3 region has 16 residues. CDR3 region: CASSWAGLGANEKLFF. The CDR3 DNA reads TGTGCCAGCAGCTGGGCGGGATTGGGAGCTAATGAAAAACTGTTTTTT. The full variable domain, rest sourced from reference TRBV5-5 and TRBJ1-4, is DAGVTQSPTHLIKTRGQQVTLRCSPISGHKSVSWYQQVLGQGPQFIFQYYEKEERGRGNFPDRFSARQFPNYSSELNVNALLLGDSALYLCASSWAGLGANEKLFFGSGTQLSVL.

The chain couples TRBV7-3 to TRBJ2-2; 10 nucleotides line up with TRBD2. Germline CDR1 SGHTA, CDR2 FQGTGA. After removal of 4 bases from V and 3 bases from J, the junction contained 2 bases not matched to a gene. The CDR3 runs to 15 residues. CDR3 sequence: CASSWTSGYTGELFF. CDR3 DNA: TGTGCCAGCAGCTGGACTAGCGGATACACCGGGGAGCTGTTTTTT.

The CDR3 is CASSEMGRSGFGEKLFF. The CDR3 DNA is TGTGCCAGCAGTGAAATGGGCAGGAGCGGCTTTGGTGAAAAACTGTTTTTT. The V and J genes are TRBV6-1 and TRBJ1-4, with D unresolved. V lost 2 bases and J 7 bases, leaving 20 bases between the germline ends. The germline V gene encodes CDR1 MNHNS and CDR2 SASEGT. There are 17 residues in the CDR3.